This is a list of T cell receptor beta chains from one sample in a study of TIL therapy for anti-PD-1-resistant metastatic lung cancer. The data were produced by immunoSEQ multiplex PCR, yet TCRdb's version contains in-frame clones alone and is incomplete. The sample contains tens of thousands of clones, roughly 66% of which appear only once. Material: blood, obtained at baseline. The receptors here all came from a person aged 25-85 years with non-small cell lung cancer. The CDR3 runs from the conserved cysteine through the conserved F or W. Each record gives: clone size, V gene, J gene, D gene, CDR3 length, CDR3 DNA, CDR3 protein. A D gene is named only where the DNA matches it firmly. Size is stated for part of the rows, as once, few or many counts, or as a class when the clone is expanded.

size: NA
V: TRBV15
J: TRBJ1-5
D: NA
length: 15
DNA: TGTGCCACCAGCAGAGAGGGGCAGAAGAATCAGCCCCAGCATTTT
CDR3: CATSREGQKNQPQHF

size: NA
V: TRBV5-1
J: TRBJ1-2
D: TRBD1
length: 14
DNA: TGCGCCAGCAGCTTCACAGGGGGAGGCTATGGCTACACCTTC
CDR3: CASSFTGGGYGYTF

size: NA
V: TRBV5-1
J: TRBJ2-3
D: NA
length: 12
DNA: TGCGCCAGCAGCTGGGACACAGATACGCAGTATTTT
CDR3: CASSWDTDTQYF

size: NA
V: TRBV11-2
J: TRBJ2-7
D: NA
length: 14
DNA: TGTGCCAGCAGCTTAGTAACAGGTCAATACGAGCAGTACTTC
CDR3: CASSLVTGQYEQYF

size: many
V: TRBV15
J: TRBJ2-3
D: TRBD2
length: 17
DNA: TGTGCCACCAGCAGAGATCTAGCGGGGGGCGGAACAGATACGCAGTATTTT
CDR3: CATSRDLAGGGTDTQYF

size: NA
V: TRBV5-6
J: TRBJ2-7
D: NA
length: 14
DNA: TGTGCCAGCAGCTTGTTGTCGGGGCCGCCCGAGCAGTACTTC
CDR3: CASSLLSGPPEQYF

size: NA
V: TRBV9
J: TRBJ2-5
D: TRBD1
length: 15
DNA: TGTGCCAGCAGCGTAGAGGGACAGGGAGTCGAGACCCAGTACTTC
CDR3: CASSVEGQGVETQYF

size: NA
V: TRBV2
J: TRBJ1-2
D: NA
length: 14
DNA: TGTGCCAGCAGTGGGGCAGGGTTAGAGTATGGCTACACCTTC
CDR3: CASSGAGLEYGYTF

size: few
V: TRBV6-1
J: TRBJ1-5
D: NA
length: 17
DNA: TGTGCCAGCAGTGATGCGTCAGGGACTGGGGGTGATCAGCCCCAGCATTTT
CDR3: CASSDASGTGGDQPQHF

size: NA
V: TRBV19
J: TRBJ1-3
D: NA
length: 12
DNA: TGTGCCAGTAGTCTTTCACGGGACACCATATATTTT
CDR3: CASSLSRDTIYF

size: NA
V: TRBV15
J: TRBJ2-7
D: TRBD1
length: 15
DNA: TGTGCCACCAGCAGAGAAAGGACAGGGGGCTACGAGCAGTACTTC
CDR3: CATSRERTGGYEQYF